This T cell receptor beta chain originates from a study of T cell repertoires in cytomegalovirus infection. Study overall: Alongside well-studied HLA-B-restricted CMV epitopes, recently identified HLA-C-restricted CMV epitopes were also used. Indications of both CMV infection and matching HLA type were provided by public TCR beta signatures.

This clonotype has only a few counts. Its antigen is still unknown. J gave up 1 base and V 4 bases, and 5 bases lay outside the gene matches. Germline-derived CDR1 and CDR2 are MNHNS and SASEGT. The CDR3 runs 16 residues. Overall study findings and caveats: The study found HLA-C-restricted CMV-specific TCR beta clonotypes dominating the ex vivo response.

From the reads, TCRdb called clonotypes with MiXCR, one entry per CDR3 protein. Counted here are just over 450,000 distinct CDR3 sequences, under 45% occurring once; the ten biggest clones make up about 41%. The sequence was collected from a human donor in good health (CMV status not recorded). Some clones in this sample may be carry-over from other donors' samples. The sequenced sample was cultured PBMCs, obtained from culture after CMV antigen stimulation. The V gene is TRBV6-1, the J gene TRBJ2-2; 8 nucleotides line up with TRBD1. This CDR3 reads CASSGQGRKNTGELFF. The CDR3 DNA sequence: TGTGCCAGCAGTGGACAGGGGCGAAAGAACACCGGGGAGCTGTTTTTT.